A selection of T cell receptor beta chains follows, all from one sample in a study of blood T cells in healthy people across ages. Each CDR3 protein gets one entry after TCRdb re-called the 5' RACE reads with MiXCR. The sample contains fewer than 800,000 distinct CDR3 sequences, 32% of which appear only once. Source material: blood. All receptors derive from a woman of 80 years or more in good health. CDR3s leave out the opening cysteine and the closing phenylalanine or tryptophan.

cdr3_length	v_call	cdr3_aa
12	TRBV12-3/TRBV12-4	ASSQLASTDAEY
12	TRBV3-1	ASGPGGLTDTQY
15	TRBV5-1	ASSLRGPILPGNEQF
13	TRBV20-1	SAPPPDSYTDTQY
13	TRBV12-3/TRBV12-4	ASSTGTGGADTQY
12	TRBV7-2	ASSLGDHQRRQY
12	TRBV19	ASSMRTSSYEQY
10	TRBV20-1	SASRWDYEQY
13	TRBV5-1	ASSLAQGRVETQY
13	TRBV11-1	ASSPPIGGANVLT
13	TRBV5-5	ASSTGQGAYNEQF
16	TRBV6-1	ASSEMFWTAGNQETQY
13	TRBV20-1	SARIPGRRNTEAF
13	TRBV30	AWSVGLAGGQTQY
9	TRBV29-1	SVVNGGEQF
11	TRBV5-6	TSSFRDADTQY
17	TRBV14	ASSQEGDSVFSGANVLT
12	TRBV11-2	ASSSGAQASEQF
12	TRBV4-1	ASSLWGTNNEQF
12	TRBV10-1	ASSPGLAANEQF
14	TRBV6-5	ASSQMTSTSHNEQF
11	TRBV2	ASKITGYGIQY
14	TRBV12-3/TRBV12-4	ASSRGAGGARKTQY
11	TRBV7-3	ASSLSANSPLH
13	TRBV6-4	ASSDRLAGTYEQY
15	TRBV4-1	ASSQDEKGSGDEKLF
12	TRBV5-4	ASSDQAGPGGQY
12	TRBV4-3	ASSQVTGGNEQY
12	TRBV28	ASIQGARTDTQY
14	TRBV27	ASSFSGTGANYGYT
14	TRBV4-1	ASSQESTHPPYEQY